This T cell receptor beta chain is drawn from a study of Ad26.COV2.S vaccination and SARS-CoV-2 variants. Overall study context: Intramuscularly, Ad26.COV2.S was given either once or twice, 56 days apart. Findings and limits, study-wide: Measurement of non-spike TCR breadth gave similar results in vaccine and placebo recipients.

Treatment described: 19 received Ad26.COV2.S at low or high dose, single or two shots; about 5 received placebo; per-sample allocation not given. Samples came from day 63 after the first vaccine or placebo injection. Boston supplied an adult donor aged 18-55 years. In the vaccine, an Ad26 vector expressed the SARS-CoV-2 spike of the Wuhan strain. With regard to this clone: The antigen is unknown.

Libraries were prepared by immunoSEQ multiplex PCR; TCRdb keeps only in-frame clonotypes and omits some of them. The sample shows approximately 410,000 clones, about 90% of them seen only once. This CDR3 spans 12 amino acids. From germline, CDR1 is LGHDT and CDR2 YNNKEL (reference sequence). With 1 base removed from V and 7 bases from J, the gap between germline ends came to 4 bases. The rearrangement joins TRBV3-1 (or the pseudogene TRBV3-2) to TRBJ2-2; D unresolved. This TCR was recovered from a person aged 18-65 years who received the Ad26.COV2.S COVID-19 vaccine or a placebo. Sequencing used peripheral blood, obtained in a trial of Ad26.COV2.S vaccine versus placebo. This CDR3 is CASSQVFGELFF. Written as DNA, the CDR3 is TGTGCCAGCAGCCAAGTCTTCGGGGAGCTGTTTTTT.